This T cell receptor beta chain was obtained from a study of CD8 T cells in Susac syndrome. In germline, CDR1 is SGHTA, CDR2 FQGNSA. This CDR3 contains 17 residues. V shed 7 bases, J shed 3 bases, and the junction held 10 bases outside the gene matches. Sequencing of TCR beta was undertaken in CD8+ and CD4+ T cells derived from blood. Healthy donors matched for age and sex were used as controls. In contrast to the negatively isolated CD8+ and CD4+ T cells, TEMRA cells were FACS-enriched. Random-hexamer reverse transcription was applied to roughly 0.45 to 1 ug RNA. An immunoSEQ multiplex PCR generated amplified TCR beta CDR3 products spanning 54 Vbeta and 13 Jbeta. Using its own MiXCR run on the immunoSEQ multiplex PCR reads, TCRdb lists one record per CDR3 protein. Altogether roughly 180,000 distinct CDR3 sequences are present, about 95% being singletons, with the ten largest covering approximately 0.1%.

The rearrangement uses TRBV7-2 and TRBJ2-2; 11 nucleotides align to TRBD2. The source is a human donor in good health. The sequencing sample was made of CD4+ T cells from PBMCs. CDR3 loop: CASNYLGTSGYTGELFF. The CDR3 DNA is TGTGCCAGCAACTACTTGGGGACTAGCGGATACACCGGGGAGCTGTTTTTT.